Listed below are T cell receptor beta chains from one sample, sequenced in a study of blood T cell repertoires in COVID-19. Generated by immunoSEQ multiplex PCR, the TCRdb table keeps only in-frame clones and is missing some. Here the sample spans about half a million clones, approximately 86% being singletons. The specimen sequenced was PBMCs or T cells enriched from blood (not recorded which). Receptors originate from a woman aged 55-70 years who had recovered from COVID-19. CDR3s include the opening cysteine and the closing phenylalanine or tryptophan. A D gene is named only where the DNA matches it firmly. The listing skips clone size in some rows; elsewhere it reads once, few, many or a size class.

J	V	size	D	CDR3	DNA
TRBJ1-5	TRBV7-6	-	-	CASSLDQGKNQPQHF	TGTGCCAGCAGCTTAGATCAGGGAAAGAATCAGCCCCAGCATTTT
TRBJ2-4	TRBV25-1	few	-	CASSIGGSKNIQYF	TGTGCCAGCAGTATAGGGGGATCCAAAAACATTCAGTACTTC
TRBJ1-5	TRBV6-5	-	-	CASTWLGGDQPQHF	TGTGCCAGCACCTGGTTGGGGGGGGATCAGCCCCAGCATTTT
TRBJ1-6	TRBV3-1/TRBV3-2	few	-	CASSQIQGRSPLHF	TGTGCCAGCAGCCAAATCCAGGGCAGATCACCCCTCCACTTT
TRBJ2-3	TRBV19	once	TRBD2	CASSKTSGGGAGHTDTQYF	TGTGCCAGTAGTAAAACTAGCGGGGGGGGAGCAGGGCACACAGATACGCAGTATTTT
TRBJ2-1	TRBV19	-	TRBD1	CASKQRTGMDNEQFF	TGTGCCAGTAAGCAACGGACAGGTATGGACAATGAGCAGTTCTTC
TRBJ1-1	TRBV6-6	-	TRBD1	CASRTDRVMNTEAFF	TGTGCCAGCAGGACGGACAGGGTCATGAACACTGAAGCTTTCTTT
TRBJ1-1	TRBV4-2	-	-	CASSQDSGLNTEAFF	TGTGCCAGCAGCCAAGATTCGGGGTTGAACACTGAAGCTTTCTTT
TRBJ2-2	TRBV7-9	-	-	CASSLGQGNTGELFF	TGTGCCAGCAGCTTAGGGCAGGGAAACACCGGGGAGCTGTTTTTT
TRBJ2-4	TRBV18	-	-	CASSPDRLGGNIQYF	TGTGCCAGCTCACCCGACAGGCTGGGAGGGAACATTCAGTACTTC
TRBJ1-2	TRBV7-8	-	-	CASSLAGSYGYTF	TGTGCCAGCAGCTTAGCTGGCAGCTATGGCTACACCTTC
TRBJ2-6	TRBV25-1	once	-	CASSESPGKTGANVLTF	TGTGCCAGCAGTGAATCCCCAGGGAAGACTGGGGCCAACGTCCTGACTTTC
TRBJ1-1	TRBV7-2	-	-	CASSLVGGSFTEAFF	TGTGCCAGCAGCTTAGTAGGAGGGAGTTTCACTGAAGCTTTCTTT
TRBJ2-2	TRBV14	-	-	CASAATSNTGELFF	TGTGCCAGCGCGGCTACCTCGAACACCGGGGAGCTGTTTTTT
TRBJ2-5	TRBV9	-	-	CASSVGGAGVGETQYF	TGTGCCAGCAGCGTAGGAGGGGCAGGGGTTGGGGAGACCCAGTACTTC
TRBJ1-1	TRBV5-4	-	-	CASSLSIANTEAFF	TGTGCCAGCAGCTTATCTATCGCGAACACTGAAGCTTTCTTT
TRBJ1-2	TRBV6-1	-	-	CASSEGHRNYGYTF	TGTGCCAGCAGTGAAGGACACAGAAACTATGGCTACACCTTC
TRBJ2-2	TRBV19	-	-	CAGKKSTGTGELFF	TGTGCCGGCAAAAAGTCTACAGGGACCGGGGAGCTGTTTTTT
TRBJ2-3	TRBV5-4	-	-	CASSLGGRGHTDTQYF	TGTGCCAGCAGCTTGGGGGGAAGGGGACACACAGATACGCAGTATTTT
TRBJ1-1	TRBV19	-	-	CASSMVSAGRSTEAFF	TGTGCCAGTAGTATGGTTTCTGCAGGGAGGAGCACTGAAGCTTTCTTT
TRBJ1-6	TRBV5-1	-	-	CASSLQGSNNSPLHF	TGCGCCAGCAGCTTGCAGGGGTCGAATAATTCACCCCTCCACTTT
TRBJ1-3	TRBV29-1	once	-	CSVEDVVSSGNTIYF	TGCAGCGTTGAAGATGTGGTCAGCTCTGGAAACACCATATATTTT
TRBJ2-4	TRBV28	-	-	CASRLQGTKNIQYF	TGTGCCAGCAGGCTACAGGGAACCAAAAACATTCAGTACTTC
TRBJ1-1	TRBV19	-	TRBD1	CASTNRGYTEAFF	TGTGCCAGTACCAACAGGGGGTACACTGAAGCTTTCTTT
TRBJ2-2	TRBV10-3	once	TRBD1	CAIKDRDTGELFF	TGTGCCATCAAAGACAGGGACACCGGGGAGCTGTTTTTT
TRBJ2-2	TRBV11-3	-	-	CASTTHRDDGELFF	TGTGCCAGCACCACTCACAGGGACGACGGGGAGCTGTTTTTT
TRBJ2-1	TRBV10-2	-	-	CASGGQSYNEQFF	TGCGCCAGCGGCGGACAGTCCTACAATGAGCAGTTCTTC
TRBJ2-7	TRBV10-1	-	TRBD1	CASSRTSDRDAEQYF	TGCGCCAGCAGCCGAACCTCGGACAGGGATGCCGAGCAGTACTTC
TRBJ1-3	TRBV7-2	-	-	CASSPSNGGRGNTIYF	TGTGCCAGCAGCCCAAGCAACGGGGGGCGCGGAAACACCATATATTTT
TRBJ2-6	TRBV7-2	-	TRBD1	CASSPSGQGAGGANVLTF	TGTGCCAGCAGCCCTAGCGGACAGGGGGCCGGTGGGGCCAACGTCCTGACTTTC
TRBJ1-4	TRBV4-1	-	-	CASSQVGTSTNEKLFF	TGCGCCAGCAGCCAAGTGGGGACTTCAACTAATGAAAAACTGTTTTTT
TRBJ1-1	TRBV18	once	TRBD1	CASSPGTGAAEAFF	TGTGCCAGCTCACCCGGGACAGGTGCGGCTGAAGCTTTCTTT
TRBJ2-3	TRBV24-1	-	TRBD2	CATRTSGGPTDTQYF	TGTGCCACCAGGACTAGCGGGGGACCCACAGATACGCAGTATTTT
TRBJ2-3	TRBV7-2	-	TRBD2	CASSLTSGGLTDTQYF	TGTGCCAGCAGCTTAACTTCGGGGGGGCTAACAGATACGCAGTATTTT
TRBJ1-6	TRBV13	-	-	CASSLVGGSNSPLHF	TGTGCCAGCAGCTTAGTGGGGGGTTCCAATTCACCCCTCCACTTT
TRBJ2-3	TRBV4-2	-	-	CASSQDYYITDTQYF	TGTGCCAGCAGCCAGGACTACTACATCACAGATACGCAGTATTTT
TRBJ2-3	TRBV7-2	-	-	CASSLSGLSTDTQYF	TGTGCCAGCAGCTTATCAGGACTCTCCACAGATACGCAGTATTTT
TRBJ2-3	TRBV11-3	once	-	CASSLVSAGGTDTQYF	TGTGCCAGCAGCTTAGTCTCGGCAGGGGGCACAGATACGCAGTATTTT
TRBJ1-4	TRBV5-1	-	TRBD1	CASSLASTGVDEKLFF	TGCGCCAGCAGCTTGGCCTCGACAGGGGTGGATGAAAAACTGTTTTTT
TRBJ1-2	TRBV5-5	-	TRBD1	CASSFGTGVPYGYTF	TGTGCCAGCAGCTTTGGGACAGGGGTTCCCTATGGCTACACCTTC
TRBJ1-5	TRBV30	-	-	CAWSVRGNQPQHF	TGTGCCTGGAGTGTCAGGGGCAATCAGCCCCAGCATTTT
TRBJ2-7	TRBV30	-	TRBD2	CAWRGSSSGLVEF	TGTGCCTGGAGAGGATCTTCTAGCGGCCTAGTTGAATTC
TRBJ2-5	TRBV11-2	-	TRBD1	CASSLGDRPIQETQYF	TGTGCCAGCAGCTTAGGGGACAGGCCTATCCAAGAGACCCAGTACTTC
TRBJ1-1	TRBV12-3/TRBV12-4	-	-	CASTHNWGGEAFF	TGTGCCAGCACCCACAATTGGGGCGGTGAAGCTTTCTTT
TRBJ1-2	TRBV6-5	-	-	CASNARGRDGYTF	TGTGCCAGCAATGCGCGGGGCCGGGATGGCTACACCTTC
TRBJ1-6	TRBV6-5	-	-	CASSSKGDSPLHF	TGTGCCAGCAGTTCCAAGGGGGATTCACCCCTCCACTTT
TRBJ2-2	TRBV11-2	-	TRBD1	CASSPWDRNTGELFF	TGTGCCAGCAGCCCCTGGGACAGGAACACCGGGGAGCTGTTTTTT
TRBJ2-3	TRBV10-3	-	TRBD2	CALRPGLAVADTQYF	TGTGCCCTTAGACCCGGACTAGCTGTTGCAGATACGCAGTATTTT
TRBJ1-1	TRBV7-9	-	TRBD1	CASSLGDRGGTEAFF	TGTGCCAGCAGCTTAGGGGACAGGGGAGGCACTGAAGCTTTCTTT
TRBJ2-3	TRBV28	-	-	CASSSAGNRNTQYF	TGTGCCAGCAGCTCAGCAGGGAATCGAAATACGCAGTATTTT
TRBJ1-1	TRBV5-1	-	-	CASSLPGEEAFF	TGCGCCAGCAGCTTGCCCGGGGAAGAAGCTTTCTTT
TRBJ2-1	TRBV5-1	-	-	CASSWTGTWGVLSYNEQFF	TGCGCCAGCAGCTGGACCGGGACTTGGGGGGTCCTCTCCTACAATGAGCAGTTCTTC
TRBJ2-2	TRBV18	-	-	CASSPLEGETGELFF	TGTGCCAGCTCACCGTTGGAAGGGGAAACCGGGGAGCTGTTTTTT
TRBJ1-5	TRBV2	once	-	CASSVTVSNQPQHF	TGTGCCAGCAGTGTAACAGTAAGCAATCAGCCCCAGCATTTT
TRBJ1-2	TRBV4-1	once	TRBD1	CASSPLGTGMYGYTF	TGCGCCAGCAGCCCCCTCGGGACAGGGATGTATGGCTACACCTTC